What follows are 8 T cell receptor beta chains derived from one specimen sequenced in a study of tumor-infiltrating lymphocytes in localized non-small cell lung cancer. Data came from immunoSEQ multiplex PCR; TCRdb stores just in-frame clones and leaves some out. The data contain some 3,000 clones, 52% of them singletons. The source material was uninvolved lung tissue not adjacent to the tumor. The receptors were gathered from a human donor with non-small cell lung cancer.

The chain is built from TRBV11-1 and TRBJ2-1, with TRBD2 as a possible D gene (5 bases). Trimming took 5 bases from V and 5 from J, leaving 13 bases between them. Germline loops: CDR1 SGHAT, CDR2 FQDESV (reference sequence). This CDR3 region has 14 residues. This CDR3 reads CASSPGGLHNEQFF. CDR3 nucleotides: TGTGCCAGCAGCCCCGGAGGTCTCCACAATGAGCAGTTCTTC.

The CDR3 loop reads CASSVVTGGSTEAFF. The CDR3 DNA reads TGCGCCAGCAGCGTTGTGACAGGGGGGAGCACTGAAGCTTTCTTT. The V call is TRBV5-1, the J call TRBJ1-1; 9 bases map to TRBD1. J was trimmed by 4 bases and V by 4 bases; bases with no gene match: 8. The CDR3 contains 15 residues. Germline V gene data show CDR1 as SGHRS and CDR2 as YFSETQ.

CDR3 loop: CASSSTDRGSLGAFF. Written as DNA, the CDR3 is TGTGCCAGCAGCTCCACGGACAGGGGTTCGCTCGGAGCTTTCTTT. This chain joins TRBV7-9 and TRBJ1-1; 9 bases are shared with TRBD1. From germline, CDR1 is SEHNR and CDR2 FQNEAQ (reference sequence). V lost 4 bases to trimming and J lost 10 bases; unmatched junction nucleotides: 13. The CDR3 consists of 15 residues.

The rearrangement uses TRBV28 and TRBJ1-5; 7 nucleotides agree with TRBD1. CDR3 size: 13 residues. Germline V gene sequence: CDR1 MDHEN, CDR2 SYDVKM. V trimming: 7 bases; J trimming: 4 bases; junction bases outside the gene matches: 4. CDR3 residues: CASTPGGNQPQHF. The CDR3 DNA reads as TGTGCCAGCACCCCAGGGGGGAATCAGCCCCAGCATTTT.

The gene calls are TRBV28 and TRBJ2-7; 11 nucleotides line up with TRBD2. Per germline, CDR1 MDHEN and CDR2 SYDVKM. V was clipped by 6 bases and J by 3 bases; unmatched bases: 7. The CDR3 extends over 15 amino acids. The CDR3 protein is CASSPLAGVSYEQYF. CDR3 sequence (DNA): TGTGCCAGCAGCCCACTAGCGGGAGTAAGCTACGAGCAGTACTTC.

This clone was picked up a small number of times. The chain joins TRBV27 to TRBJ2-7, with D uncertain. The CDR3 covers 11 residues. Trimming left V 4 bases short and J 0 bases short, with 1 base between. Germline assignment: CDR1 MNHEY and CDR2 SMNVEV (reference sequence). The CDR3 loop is CASSSSYEQYF. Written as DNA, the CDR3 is TGTGCCAGCAGTTCCTCCTACGAGCAGTACTTC.

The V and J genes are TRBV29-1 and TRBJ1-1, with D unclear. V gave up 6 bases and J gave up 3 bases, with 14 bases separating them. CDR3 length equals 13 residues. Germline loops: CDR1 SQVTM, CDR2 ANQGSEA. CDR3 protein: CSVARAGDTEAFF. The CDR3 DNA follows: TGCAGCGTGGCCAGAGCGGGCGACACTGAAGCTTTCTTT.

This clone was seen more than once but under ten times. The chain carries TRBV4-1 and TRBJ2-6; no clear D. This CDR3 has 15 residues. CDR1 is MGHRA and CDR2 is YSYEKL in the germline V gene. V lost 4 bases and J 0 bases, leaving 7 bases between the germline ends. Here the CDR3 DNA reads TGCGCCAGCAGCCCAGTGGGCTCTGGGGCCAACGTCCTGACTTTC. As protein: CASSPVGSGANVLTF.